The source of this T cell receptor (beta chain) is a study of blood T cell repertoires in COVID-19. Across the study: Samples came from the United States, Italy and Spain, spanning acute and convalescent COVID-19.

This CDR3 spans 15 amino acids. The germline V and J ends were trimmed by 1 base and 7 bases, with 13 bases remaining between them. Looked up from germline, CDR1 is LNHDA and CDR2 is SQIVND (reference sequence). In the source study's methods: Amplifying reference gene primers gave estimates of nucleated cell counts. TCRdb's table, derived via immunoSEQ multiplex PCR, lists solely in-frame clones and lacks some. The V and J calls and clone size are taken from that table; D and trimming were inferred from the DNA. This table holds around 250,000 clones, roughly nine tenths found once. The origin of this receptor is a woman aged 35 to 49 who had recovered from COVID-19. The V call is TRBV19, the J call TRBJ2-2; D is ambiguous. The sample consisted of peripheral blood. The CDR3 reads CASSIGLPSVGELFF. The CDR3, as DNA: TGTGCCAGTAGTATAGGACTTCCCTCGGTCGGGGAGCTGTTTTTT.